The 18 T cell receptor beta chains given below trace back to one sample, sequenced in a study of metastatic and nonmetastatic thyroid tumors. Every patient was untreated before thyroid surgery. MiXCR was used by TCRdb to re-call the PCR reads. Of approximately 70,000 clones in the sample, roughly a sixth were seen once. Sequenced sample: blood. The receptors here all came from a female donor with papillary thyroid cancer or a benign thyroid nodule (not recorded which). Some clones in this sample may be carry-over from other donors' samples.

The genes are TRBV30 and TRBJ2-2; the D gene is possibly TRBD1 (6 bases). V lost 5 bases and J lost 4, with 17 bases in between. The CDR3 covers 15 residues. CDR1 GTSNPN and CDR2 SVGIG come from the germline V gene (reference sequence). CDR3 DNA: TGTGCCTGGGTGAGGGATCAGGGGCCCACCGGGGAGCTGTTTTTT. This translates into CAWVRDQGPTGELFF.

This clone has ten or more counts. The sample has other DNA sequences that encode this CDR3 too. The chain has TRBV7-9 and TRBJ1-4; TRBD1 might be the D (6 bases). Germline V gene sequence: CDR1 SEHNR, CDR2 FQNEAQ (reference sequence). The CDR3 length is 14 residues. V lost 5 bases, J lost 3 bases, and 10 bases lay in between. CDR3 bases: TGTGCCAGCAGCGCGGGACAAGCTAATGAAAAACTGTTTTTT. As protein: CASSAGQANEKLFF.

Concerning this clone: This clone may be a read error of a much larger clone one base away. J is TRBJ2-3 and V is TRBV9, with D maybe TRBD2 (5 bases). The CDR3 has 15 amino acids. V lost 5 bases to trimming and J lost 5 bases, with 18 bases between them. Germline V lookup: CDR1 SGDLS, CDR2 YYNGEE. The CDR3 DNA reads as TGTGCCAGCAGTCAAGCCCGATCAGGAGGAGATACGCAGTATTTT. Translation: CASSQARSGGDTQYF.

This clone was recorded at least ten times. The genes are TRBV12-3 or TRBV12-4 and TRBJ2-1; 8 positions agree with TRBD2. CDR3 length: 16 amino acids. With V trimmed by 5 bases and J by 8 bases, 14 bases remained unmatched. CDR3 in amino acids: CASSGLAGIGSYEQFF. The CDR3 DNA reads as TGTGCCAGCAGTGGTCTAGCGGGTATAGGGAGTTATGAGCAGTTCTTC.

This clone has a count of ten or more. The chain couples TRBV19 to TRBJ1-1; the match to TRBD1 covers 7 bases. J gave up 7 bases and V 5 bases, and 10 bases lay outside the gene matches. Looked up from germline, CDR1 is LNHDA and CDR2 is SQIVND (reference sequence). The CDR3 is 14 residues long. CDR3 amino acids: CASSAQGGADEAFF. The CDR3 nucleotides read TGTGCCAGTAGTGCCCAGGGGGGAGCTGATGAAGCTTTCTTT.

This clone was recorded many times. The chain employs TRBV19 and TRBJ2-1; weak D call: TRBD2 (5 bases). Trimming removed 2 bases at V and 6 bases at J, with 8 bases between. Germline V CDR1 and CDR2: LNHDA, SQIVND (reference sequence). The CDR3 sequence is 13 residues long. The CDR3 here is CASSILAVNEQFF. CDR3 nucleotide sequence: TGTGCCAGTAGTATACTAGCAGTCAATGAGCAGTTCTTC.

At least ten counts were recorded for this clone. The chain couples TRBV20-1 to TRBJ1-3; TRBD1 is a possible D gene (5 bases). CDR3 length: 18 residues. The V and J ends lost 0 bases and 0 bases respectively, with 18 bases between them. Germline V gene sequence: CDR1 DFQATT, CDR2 SNEGSKA (reference sequence). The CDR3 spells CSARDRDRTINSGNTIYF. The CDR3 DNA sequence: TGCAGTGCTAGAGATCGAGACAGAACAATTAACTCTGGAAACACCATATATTTT.

In its sample, this clone was seen a few times. This chain connects TRBV11-2 to TRBJ2-7, with D possibly being TRBD1 (8 bases). Trimming removed 2 bases from V and 1 base from J, with 18 bases in between. This CDR3 spans 17 amino acids. The germline V gene has CDR1 SGHAT and CDR2 FQNNGV. DNA for the CDR3: TGTGCCAGCAGCTTAATCGTGGGGGGGACAGGATCCTACGAGCAGTACTTC. It specifies CASSLIVGGTGSYEQYF.

This clone was recorded many times. V usage is TRBV7-2 and J usage is TRBJ2-3, with no clear D. Germline V gene lookup returns CDR1 SGHTA and CDR2 FQGNSA. V lost 5 bases to trimming and J lost 2 bases, with 14 bases between them. This CDR3 contains 15 residues. CDR3 amino acids: CASSLTPRHTDTQYF. The DNA of the CDR3 is TGTGCCAGCAGCCTTACCCCGCGACACACAGATACGCAGTATTTT.

In its sample, this clone was seen many times. The chain employs TRBV24-1 and TRBJ2-5; 7 nucleotides agree with TRBD1. This CDR3 region has 16 residues. Losses at the gene ends were 3 bases for V and 1 base for J; bases not matched to a gene: 7. In germline, CDR1 is KGHDR, CDR2 SFDVKD. The CDR3 DNA reads TGTGCCACCAGTGATGACGACAGGGCCCCCCAAGAGACCCAGTACTTC. It codes for CATSDDDRAPQETQYF.

The gene calls are TRBV20-1 and TRBJ1-2, with D perhaps matching TRBD1 (6 bases). The CDR3 covers 13 residues. The V end was cut by 6 bases, the J end by 7 bases, with 18 bases between. The germline V gene encodes CDR1 DFQATT and CDR2 SNEGSKA (reference sequence). Here the CDR3 DNA reads TGCAGTGCAACAATTCTACAGGGAGCTGGCTACACCTTC. Encoded protein: CSATILQGAGYTF.

The V and J genes are TRBV13 and TRBJ2-3, with 12 nucleotides matching TRBD2. Germline-derived CDR1 and CDR2 are PRHDT and FYEKMQ (reference sequence). The CDR3 runs to 17 residues. J was trimmed by 2 bases and V by 4 bases; bases with no gene match: 7. The CDR3 sequence: CASSSGLAGHYTDTQYF. In DNA form, the CDR3 reads TGTGCCAGCAGCTCCGGACTAGCGGGGCACTACACAGATACGCAGTATTTT.

This clone was observed at least ten times. The chain joins TRBV11-1 to TRBJ2-1; D possibly corresponds to TRBD1 (6 bases). Between the trimmed V and J ends, which lost 3 bases and 10 bases, there was a span of 22 bases. The CDR3 contains 16 residues. Germline-derived CDR1 and CDR2 are SGHAT and FQDESV (reference sequence). CDR3 in amino acids: CASSFTETGPRAEQFF. The CDR3 coding sequence is TGTGCCAGCAGCTTTACAGAGACAGGCCCGAGAGCGGAGCAGTTCTTC.

On this clone: Just one base apart from a much larger clone, this may be a read error. Other nucleotide sequences from this sample produce the same CDR3. The V gene is TRBV25-1, the J gene TRBJ2-7; the D is unclear. Germline CDR1 is MGHDK and CDR2 is SYGVNS. This CDR3 is 11 amino acids long. In nucleotides, the CDR3 is TGTGCCAGCAGTGATTTCTACGAGCAATACTTC. Translated, it gives CASSDFYEQYF.

This chain uses TRBV5-4 with TRBJ1-1, with D possibly being TRBD1 (6 bases). The CDR3 has 15 residues. Trimming took 4 bases from V and 1 from J, leaving 14 bases between them. Germline loops: CDR1 SGHNT, CDR2 YYREEE (reference sequence). The DNA for the CDR3 is TGTGCCAGCAGCCCTCGGGACATGCGGAACACTGAAGCTTTCTTT. Protein product: CASSPRDMRNTEAFF.

This clone was seen ten or more times. The V call is TRBV30, the J call TRBJ1-6; 9 nucleotides align to TRBD1. V lost 4 bases to trimming and J lost 7 bases; unmatched junction nucleotides: 5. This CDR3 has 14 residues. The germline V gene encodes CDR1 GTSNPN and CDR2 SVGIG (reference sequence). The DNA of the CDR3 is TGTGCCTGGACCCCGACAGGGGGAAATTCACCCCTCCACTTT. Amino acids: CAWTPTGGNSPLHF.

This clone was detected ten times or more. DNA of the CDR3: TGTGCCAGCAGCCCAAATAGAGGGGACACCGGGGAGCTGTTTTTT. Protein: CASSPNRGDTGELFF. V usage is TRBV11-2 and J usage is TRBJ2-2; D is possibly TRBD1 or TRBD2 (5 bases each). Trimming shortened V by 5 bases and J by 3 bases, and 13 bases separated the two germline ends. This CDR3 is 15 amino acids long. Germline V CDR1 and CDR2: SGHAT, FQNNGV.

Ten or more counts support this clone. This chain connects TRBV7-9 to TRBJ1-6, with unresolved D. V lost 5 bases and J 6 bases, leaving 8 bases between the germline ends. The germline V gene has CDR1 SEHNR and CDR2 FQNEAQ (reference sequence). This CDR3 comprises 13 residues. CDR3 loop: CASSQATNSPLHF. The CDR3 region has the DNA TGTGCCAGCAGCCAGGCGACTAATTCACCCCTCCACTTT.